This T cell receptor beta chain is drawn from a study of blood T cell repertoires in COVID-19. About the research overall: T cells, B-cell-depleted T cells, or PBMCs provided the cDNA or gDNA that served as material.

Authors' data handling: Cell counts per sample came from amplifying reference gene primers. Libraries were prepared by immunoSEQ multiplex PCR; TCRdb keeps only in-frame clonotypes and omits some of them. That table gives V, J and clone size, and the DNA gave D and trimming. The sample lists approximately 110,000 clones, 70% to 90% occurring once. Sequenced input: peripheral blood. The clonotype comes from a man aged 35 to 55 with acute or convalescent COVID-19.

CDR3 sequence (DNA): TGTGCCAGCAGCGTTCGAACTAGCTCCTACAATGAGCAGTTCTTC. Its protein product is CASSVRTSSYNEQFF. The chain recombines TRBV11-2 with TRBJ2-1, with D perhaps matching TRBD2 (5 bases). The CDR3 totals 15 residues. V lost 5 bases and J lost 0, with 11 bases in between. Germline lookup yields CDR1 SGHAT and CDR2 FQNNGV. The full variable domain, completed using reference TRBV11-2 and TRBJ2-1, is EAGVAQSPRYKIIEKRQSVAFWCNPISGHATLYWYQQILGQGPKLLIQFQNNGVVDDSQLPKDRFSAERLKGVDSTLKIQPAKLEDSAVYLCASSVRTSSYNEQFFGPGTRLTVL.